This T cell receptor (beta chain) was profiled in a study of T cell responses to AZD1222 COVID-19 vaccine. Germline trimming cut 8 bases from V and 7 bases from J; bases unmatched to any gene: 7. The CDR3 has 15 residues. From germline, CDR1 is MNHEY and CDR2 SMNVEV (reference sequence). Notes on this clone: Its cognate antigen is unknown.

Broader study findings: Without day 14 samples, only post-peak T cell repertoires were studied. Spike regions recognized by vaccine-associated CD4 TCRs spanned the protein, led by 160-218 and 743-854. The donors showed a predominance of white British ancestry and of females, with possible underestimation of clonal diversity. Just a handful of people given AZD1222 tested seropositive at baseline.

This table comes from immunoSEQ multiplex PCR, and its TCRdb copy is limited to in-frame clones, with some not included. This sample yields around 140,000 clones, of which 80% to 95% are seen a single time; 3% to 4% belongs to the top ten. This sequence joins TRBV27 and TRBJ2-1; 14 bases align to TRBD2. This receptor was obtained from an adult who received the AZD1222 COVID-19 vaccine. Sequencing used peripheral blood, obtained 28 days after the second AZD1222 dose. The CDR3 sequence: CASSEGTSGSNEQFF. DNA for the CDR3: TGTGCCAGCTCAGAGGGGACTAGCGGGAGTAATGAGCAGTTCTTC.